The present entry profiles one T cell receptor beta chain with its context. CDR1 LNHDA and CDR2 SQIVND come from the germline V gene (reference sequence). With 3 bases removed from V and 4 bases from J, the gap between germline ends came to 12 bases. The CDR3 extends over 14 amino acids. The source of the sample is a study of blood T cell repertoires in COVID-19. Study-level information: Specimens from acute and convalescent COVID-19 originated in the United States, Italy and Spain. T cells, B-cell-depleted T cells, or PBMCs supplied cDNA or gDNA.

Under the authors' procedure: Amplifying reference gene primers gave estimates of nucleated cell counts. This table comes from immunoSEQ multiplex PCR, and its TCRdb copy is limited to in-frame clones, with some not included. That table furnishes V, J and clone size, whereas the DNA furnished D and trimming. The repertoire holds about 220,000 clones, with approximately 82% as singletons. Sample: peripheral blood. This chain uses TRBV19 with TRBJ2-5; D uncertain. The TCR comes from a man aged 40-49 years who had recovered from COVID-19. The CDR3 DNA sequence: TGTGCCAGTAGTATGGCTCAGTCCCCAGAGACCCAGTACTTC. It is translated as CASSMAQSPETQYF.